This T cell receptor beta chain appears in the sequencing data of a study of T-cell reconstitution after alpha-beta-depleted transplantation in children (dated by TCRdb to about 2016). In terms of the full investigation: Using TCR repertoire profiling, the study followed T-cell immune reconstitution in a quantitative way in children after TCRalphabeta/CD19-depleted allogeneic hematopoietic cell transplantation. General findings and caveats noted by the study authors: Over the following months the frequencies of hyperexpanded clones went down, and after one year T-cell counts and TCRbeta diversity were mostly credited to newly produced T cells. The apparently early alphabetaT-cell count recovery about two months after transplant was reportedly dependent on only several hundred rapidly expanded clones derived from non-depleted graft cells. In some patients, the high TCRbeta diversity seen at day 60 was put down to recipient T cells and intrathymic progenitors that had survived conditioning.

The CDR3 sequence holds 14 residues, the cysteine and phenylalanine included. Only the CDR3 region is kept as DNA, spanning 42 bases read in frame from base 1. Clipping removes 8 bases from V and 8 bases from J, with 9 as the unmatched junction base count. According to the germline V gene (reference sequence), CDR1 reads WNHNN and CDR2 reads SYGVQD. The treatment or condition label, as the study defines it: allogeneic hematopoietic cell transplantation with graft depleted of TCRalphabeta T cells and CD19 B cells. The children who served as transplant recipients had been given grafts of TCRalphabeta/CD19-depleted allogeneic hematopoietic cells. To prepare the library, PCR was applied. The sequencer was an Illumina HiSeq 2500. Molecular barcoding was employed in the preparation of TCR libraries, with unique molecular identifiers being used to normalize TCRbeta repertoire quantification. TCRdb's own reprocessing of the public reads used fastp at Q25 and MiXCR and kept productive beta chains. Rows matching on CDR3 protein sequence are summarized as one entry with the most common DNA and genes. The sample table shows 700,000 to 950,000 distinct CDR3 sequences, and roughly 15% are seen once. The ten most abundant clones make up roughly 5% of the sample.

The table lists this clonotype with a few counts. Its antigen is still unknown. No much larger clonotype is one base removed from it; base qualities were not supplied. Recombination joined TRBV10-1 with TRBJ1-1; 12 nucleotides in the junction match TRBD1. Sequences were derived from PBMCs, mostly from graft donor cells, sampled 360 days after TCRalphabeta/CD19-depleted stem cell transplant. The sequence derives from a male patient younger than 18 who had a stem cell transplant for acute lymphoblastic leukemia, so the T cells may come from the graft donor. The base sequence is TGCGCCAGCGGTTGGGACAGGGGGCAGGAGGAAGCTTTCTTT. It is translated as CASGWDRGQEEAFF.